Following are 23 T cell receptor beta chains from one sample sequenced in a study of blood T cell repertoires in COVID-19. Produced via immunoSEQ multiplex PCR; TCRdb's table is partial and in-frame only. The profile shows over 35,000 clones, 86% of them singletons. The sequenced sample was peripheral blood. The receptors shown here come from a man aged 55 to 70 with active COVID-19.

The V gene is TRBV9, the J gene TRBJ2-3, with 7 nucleotides matching TRBD2. This CDR3 is built from 17 residues. V trimming: 0 bases; J trimming: 0 bases; junction bases outside the gene matches: 7. Germline loops: CDR1 SGDLS, CDR2 YYNGEE. CDR3 loop: CASSVGSSGTSTDTQYF. Written as DNA, the CDR3 is TGTGCCAGCAGCGTAGGTTCTAGCGGTACTAGCACAGATACGCAGTATTTT. The complete variable domain, with remaining parts taken from reference TRBV9 and TRBJ2-3, reads DSGVTQTPKHLITATGQRVTLRCSPRSGDLSVYWYQQSLDQGLQFLIQYYNGEERAKGNILERFSAQQFPDLHSELNLSSLELGDSALYFCASSVGSSGTSTDTQYFGPGTRLTVL.

This chain joins TRBV6-6 and TRBJ2-4; weak D call: TRBD1 (6 bases). V lost 6 bases, J lost 1 base, and 13 bases lay in between. The CDR3 runs 15 residues. Germline-derived CDR1 and CDR2 are MNHNY and SVGAGI (reference sequence). CDR3 sequence reads: CASRGTRGAKNIQYF. DNA for the CDR3: TGTGCCAGCAGAGGGACAAGGGGGGCCAAAAACATTCAGTACTTC.

V is TRBV11-2 and J is TRBJ2-1, with 9 positions matching TRBD2. Trimming took 5 bases from V and 7 from J; bases not matched to a gene: 15. Germline V gene data show CDR1 as SGHAT and CDR2 as FQNNGV. The CDR3 length is 17 residues. CDR3 amino acids: CASSRNSGRLAGNEQFF. The CDR3 nucleotides read TGTGCCAGCAGCCGAAATAGCGGGAGACTGGCTGGGAATGAGCAGTTCTTC.

The chain is built from TRBV7-2 and TRBJ2-7; TRBD1 agrees at 9 bases. This CDR3 is 14 amino acids long. The J segment lost 2 bases and the V segment lost 5 bases, leaving 4 bases of the junction unmatched. Germline V CDR1 and CDR2: SGHTA, FQGNSA. The CDR3: CASSMGQGPYEQYF. The CDR3, as DNA: TGTGCCAGCAGCATGGGACAGGGTCCCTACGAGCAGTACTTC.

V and J are TRBV5-5 and TRBJ2-7, with 10 bases fitting TRBD1. The trim removed 3 bases at V and 5 bases at J, leaving 8 bases unmatched. In germline, CDR1 is SGHKS, CDR2 YYEKEE (reference sequence). The CDR3 has 15 amino acids. For the CDR3, the DNA is TGTGCCAGCAGCTGGATGACAGGGGGCAGGAACGAGCAGTACTTC. This codes for CASSWMTGGRNEQYF.

The J gene is TRBJ1-5, the V gene TRBV4-1; a weak D match, TRBD1 (5 bases). This CDR3 contains 16 residues. From germline, CDR1 is MGHRA and CDR2 YSYEKL. The V gene lost 1 base and the J gene lost 4 bases, with 14 bases spanning the gap. The CDR3 DNA follows: TGCGCCAGCAGCCAAGGTCGGGGGGGGGAAAATCAGCCCCAGCATTTT. It encodes CASSQGRGGENQPQHF.

The chain uses TRBV18 and TRBJ2-2; 7 nucleotides align to TRBD1. J gave up 0 bases and V 5 bases, and 6 bases lay outside the gene matches. The CDR3 has 16 amino acids. CDR1 and CDR2 from the germline V gene are KGHSH and LQKENI. This CDR3 is CASSDNRGANTGELFF. CDR3 nucleotides: TGTGCCAGCTCAGATAACAGGGGCGCGAACACCGGGGAGCTGTTTTTT.

CDR3: CASSLRGSSTDTQYF. CDR3 DNA sequence: TGTGCCAGCAGCTTGAGAGGGTCGAGCACAGATACGCAGTATTTT. This rearrangement joins TRBV5-6 to TRBJ2-3; tentative D call: TRBD2 (5 bases). This CDR3 has 15 residues. V was pared by 1 base and J by 0 bases, with 9 bases between. Germline CDR1 is SGHDT and CDR2 is YYEEEE.

The rearrangement uses TRBV7-3 and TRBJ2-2; TRBD2 matches at 11 bases. Germline V CDR1 and CDR2: SGHTA, FQGTGA. The J segment lost 5 bases and the V segment lost 5 bases, leaving 7 bases of the junction unmatched. The CDR3 extends over 16 amino acids. The CDR3 loop is CASSALAGAETGELFF. CDR3 bases: TGTGCCAGCAGCGCACTAGCGGGAGCAGAGACCGGGGAGCTGTTTTTT. The variable domain in full, completed from reference TRBV7-3 and TRBJ2-2, reads GAGVSQTPSNKVTEKGKYVELRCDPISGHTALYWYRQSLGQGPEFLIYFQGTGAADDSGLPNDRFFAVRPEGSVSTLKIQRTERGDSAVYLCASSALAGAETGELFFGEGSRLTVL.

The V gene is TRBV6-5, the J gene TRBJ1-1; possibly TRBD1 for D (6 bases). V was trimmed by 6 bases and J by 4 bases, leaving 12 bases between them. This CDR3 is 13 amino acids long. Germline V gives CDR1 MNHEY, CDR2 SVGAGI. The chain's CDR3 is CASRRGEGTEAFF. DNA for the CDR3: TGTGCCAGCAGGAGGGGGGAGGGCACTGAAGCTTTCTTT.

The chain couples TRBV7-9 to TRBJ2-7; 11 bases map to TRBD1. This CDR3 has 14 residues. Germline V gene data show CDR1 as SEHNR and CDR2 as FQNEAQ (reference sequence). V shed 4 bases, J shed 5 bases, and the junction held 4 bases outside the gene matches. The CDR3 DNA is TGTGCCAGCAGCTCGGACAGGGGGCGCGACGAGCAGTACTTC. It codes for CASSSDRGRDEQYF.

This chain connects TRBV19 to TRBJ1-1; no clear D. Germline V gene lookup returns CDR1 LNHDA and CDR2 SQIVND (reference sequence). The germline V and J ends were trimmed by 5 bases and 1 base, with 8 bases remaining between them. The CDR3 sequence is 13 residues long. The CDR3 DNA sequence: TGTGCCAGTAGTTTGAACAGGAACACTGAAGCTTTCTTT. Its protein product is CASSLNRNTEAFF.

In its sample, this clone was seen a few times. V and J are TRBV10-1 and TRBJ2-1; 8 bases align to TRBD2. This CDR3 is 15 amino acids long. V shed 3 bases, J shed 5 bases, and the junction held 6 bases outside the gene matches. Germline lookup yields CDR1 WNHNN and CDR2 SYGVQD (reference sequence). The CDR3 sequence: CASSEISGGDNEQFF. CDR3 DNA sequence: TGCGCCAGCAGTGAAATCAGCGGGGGAGACAATGAGCAGTTCTTC.

This clone occurred once. This rearrangement joins TRBV4-2 to TRBJ2-2; D is unresolved. The CDR3 has 15 amino acids. The V end was cut by 1 base, the J end by 5 bases, with 11 bases between. The V gene's germline CDR1 is LGHNA and CDR2 YNFKEQ. In DNA, the CDR3 is TGTGCCAGCAGCCAAGTCCCGAACTGGACCGGGGAGCTGTTTTTT. Translating it yields CASSQVPNWTGELFF.

The chain combines TRBV4-2 with TRBJ2-7, with a weak D call TRBD2 (6 bases). CDR1 LGHNA and CDR2 YNFKEQ come from the germline V gene. The CDR3 sequence is 17 residues long. Trimming stripped 0 bases from V and 0 bases from J, with 15 bases between. CDR3 in DNA: TGTGCCAGCAGCCAAGAGGGGGGAGCGGGTTTCTCCTACGAGCAGTACTTC. It codes for CASSQEGGAGFSYEQYF.

J is TRBJ2-5 and V is TRBV7-2; 13 bases agree with TRBD2. The CDR3 has 19 amino acids. With 3 bases clipped from V and 2 bases from J, the junction kept 12 bases outside the gene matches. Germline V gives CDR1 SGHTA, CDR2 FQGNSA. This CDR3 reads CASSLRFGLAGVGQETQYF. CDR3 coding DNA: TGTGCCAGCAGCTTGCGCTTTGGACTAGCGGGAGTTGGGCAAGAGACCCAGTACTTC.

Only a few counts were recorded for this clone. This chain uses TRBV7-9 with TRBJ2-2; the match to TRBD2 covers 7 bases. This CDR3 region has 16 residues. Germline V gives CDR1 SEHNR, CDR2 FQNEAQ (reference sequence). The V gene end was trimmed by 0 bases and the J gene end by 0 bases; junction bases not matched to a gene: 1. CDR3 nucleotides: TGTGCCAGCAGCTTAGCCGGGACTACGAACACCGGGGAGCTGTTTTTT. Its translation is CASSLAGTTNTGELFF. Combining the CDR3 with reference TRBV7-9 and TRBJ2-2 gives the whole variable domain DTGVSQNPRHKITKRGQNVTFRCDPISEHNRLYWYRQTLGQGPEFLTYFQNEAQLEKSRLLSDRFSAERPKGSFSTLEIQRTEQGDSAMYLCASSLAGTTNTGELFFGEGSRLTVL.

The chain uses TRBV3-1 (or the pseudogene TRBV3-2) and TRBJ2-2; tentatively, D is TRBD2 (6 bases). Germline-derived CDR1 and CDR2 are LGHDT and YNNKEL (reference sequence). V was cut by 4 bases and J by 1 base, with 10 bases left in between. The CDR3 totals 15 residues. The CDR3 DNA reads TGTGCCAGCAGCCGGGCGGGACGGAACACCGGGGAGCTGTTTTTT. Its protein product is CASSRAGRNTGELFF.

The V gene is TRBV2, the J gene TRBJ2-5; D is uncertain. The V end was cut by 7 bases, the J end by 3 bases, with 3 bases between. CDR1 and CDR2 (germline): SNHLY, FYNNEI. There are 10 residues in the CDR3. Written as DNA, the CDR3 is TGTGCCAGCAATAAAGAGACCCAGTACTTC. The encoded protein is CASNKETQYF.

The rearrangement uses TRBV3-1 (or the pseudogene TRBV3-2) and TRBJ1-5; D may be TRBD1 (5 bases). Trimming left V 4 bases short and J 4 bases short, with 11 bases between. The CDR3 is 14 residues long. Germline CDR1 is LGHDT and CDR2 is YNNKEL (reference sequence). For the CDR3, the DNA is TGTGCCAGCAGCCTTTCAGGGATTAATCAGCCCCAGCATTTT. As protein: CASSLSGINQPQHF.

The J gene is TRBJ1-5, the V gene TRBV6-6, with D possibly TRBD1 on 5 matching bases. Trimming removed 6 bases from V and 9 bases from J, with 12 bases in between. This CDR3 has 12 residues. Germline V CDR1 and CDR2: MNHNY, SVGAGI (reference sequence). CDR3 sequence: CASRAGSSPQHF. CDR3 bases: TGTGCCAGCAGAGCAGGGTCCTCGCCCCAGCATTTT.

The rearrangement joins TRBV9 to TRBJ2-7; TRBD2 matches 9 bases. Trimming cost V 3 bases and J 2 bases; bases outside gene matches: 3. Germline V lookup: CDR1 SGDLS, CDR2 YYNGEE. This CDR3 contains 14 residues. Here the CDR3 DNA reads TGTGCCAGCAGCGGAGTAGCGGGAGCCTACGAGCAGTACTTC. Encoded protein: CASSGVAGAYEQYF.

The chain is built from TRBV6-5 and TRBJ2-2; no clear D. V dropped 6 bases and J dropped 2 bases, with 13 bases sitting between them. The CDR3 extends over 15 amino acids. CDR1 is MNHEY, CDR2 SVGAGI, per germline. CDR3 DNA sequence: TGTGCCAGCAGCACTTCTAGATCTAACACCGGGGAGCTGTTTTTT. Its protein is CASSTSRSNTGELFF.